The rows below give T cell receptor beta chains drawn from one sample of a study of CD8 T cells in Susac syndrome. TCRdb re-called the immunoSEQ multiplex PCR reads through MiXCR, storing one row per CDR3 protein. The table shows almost 450,000 distinct CDR3 sequences, with 75% to 90% occurring only once. Material: CD8+ T cells from PBMCs. The receptors here all came from a human donor with multiple sclerosis. CDR3s include the opening cysteine and the closing phenylalanine or tryptophan. Fields, in order: clone size, J gene, D gene, V gene, CDR3 protein, CDR3 DNA. D genes are given only for firm matches. The size entry is marked missing in some rows and otherwise reads once, few, many or a size class.

few,TRBJ1-2,TRBD1,TRBV7-2,CASSLPTRGQGVEDYGYTF,TGTGCCAGCAGCCTACCCACTCGGGGACAGGGGGTCGAAGACTATGGCTACACCTTC
.,TRBJ2-1,TRBD2,TRBV27,CASTPLREAYNEQFF,TGTGCCAGCACGCCCCTACGGGAGGCCTACAATGAGCAGTTCTTC
.,TRBJ2-1,TRBD2,TRBV4-2,CASSQEVAGGLYNEQFF,TGTGCCAGCAGCCAAGAAGTAGCGGGGGGCCTCTACAATGAGCAGTTCTTC
.,TRBJ2-1,.,TRBV5-1,CASSLAVGVEQFF,TGCGCCAGCAGCTTGGCCGTGGGAGTTGAGCAGTTCTTC
.,TRBJ1-2,.,TRBV6-1,CASSEALQESGYYGYTF,TGTGCCAGCAGTGAAGCGCTTCAGGAGTCGGGGTACTATGGCTACACCTTC
.,TRBJ2-2,.,TRBV28,CASSSTKEVRANTGELFF,TGTGCCAGCAGTTCGACAAAAGAGGTACGCGCGAACACCGGGGAGCTGTTTTTT
many,TRBJ2-2,.,TRBV27,CASSLNTGELFF,TGTGCCAGCAGTTTAAACACCGGGGAGCTGTTTTTT
.,TRBJ1-1,.,TRBV28,CASSLRTDPFNTEAFF,TGTGCCAGCAGTTTAAGGACAGATCCTTTCAACACTGAAGCTTTCTTT
.,TRBJ2-3,TRBD2,TRBV11-2,CASSLTTSAYPTDTQYF,TGTGCCAGCAGCCTGACGACTAGCGCCTACCCCACAGATACGCAGTATTTT
few,TRBJ2-1,.,TRBV6-5,CASSWSLAVVGNEQFF,TGTGCCAGCAGTTGGTCTTTAGCGGTTGTCGGAAATGAGCAGTTCTTC
few,TRBJ2-3,.,TRBV27,CASSLWAGTDTQYF,TGTGCCAGCAGTTTATGGGCGGGCACAGATACGCAGTATTTT
.,TRBJ2-3,.,TRBV28,CASSGWQGNIFGTQYF,TGTGCCAGCAGTGGGTGGCAGGGTAACATTTTCGGTACGCAGTATTTT
.,TRBJ1-2,TRBD1,TRBV6-4,CASSDKGQGRYTF,TGTGCCAGCAGTGACAAGGGACAGGGGAGGTACACCTTC
.,TRBJ2-5,TRBD1,TRBV5-6,CASSLPGQGVKTQYF,TGTGCCAGCAGCCTTCCGGGACAGGGTGTAAAGACCCAGTACTTC
.,TRBJ2-6,.,TRBV29-1,CSVAEPGANVLTF,TGCAGCGTTGCGGAACCTGGGGCCAACGTCCTGACTTTC
.,TRBJ2-3,.,TRBV3-1,CASSQEAGSTDTQYF,TGTGCCAGCAGCCAAGAGGCAGGGAGCACAGATACGCAGTATTTT
few,TRBJ2-2,.,TRBV29-1,CSVVGGTGELFF,TGCAGCGTTGTCGGGGGAACCGGGGAGCTGTTTTTT
.,TRBJ1-2,.,TRBV6-4,CASRGGDGLYGYTF,TGTGCCAGCAGGGGGGGCGACGGGCTATATGGCTACACCTTC
.,TRBJ1-2,TRBD1,TRBV2,CASNLDRGGEANYGYTF,TGTGCCAGCAACCTCGACAGGGGCGGGGAAGCTAACTATGGCTACACCTTC
.,TRBJ2-3,TRBD2,TRBV2,CASSELWLAGGADTQYF,TGTGCCAGCAGTGAACTTTGGCTAGCGGGGGGAGCAGATACGCAGTATTTT
.,TRBJ2-7,.,TRBV27,CASSLIGERFYEQYF,TGTGCCAGCAGTTTAATAGGAGAACGATTCTACGAGCAGTACTTC
once,TRBJ2-7,TRBD2,TRBV5-1,CASSLALAGGPESYEQYF,TGCGCCAGCAGCTTGGCTCTAGCGGGAGGGCCGGAGTCCTACGAGCAGTACTTC
.,TRBJ2-1,.,TRBV20-1,CSARDWSSEDNNEQFF,TGCAGTGCTAGAGATTGGAGTAGCGAGGACAACAATGAGCAGTTCTTC
once,TRBJ2-2,TRBD1,TRBV27,CASSLSGQGRNTGELFF,TGTGCCAGCAGTTTATCGGGACAGGGGAGGAACACCGGGGAGCTGTTTTTT
.,TRBJ2-5,.,TRBV2,CASTPDLGYQETQYF,TGTGCCAGCACCCCCGACCTAGGGTACCAAGAGACCCAGTACTTC
.,TRBJ2-7,.,TRBV5-1,CASSLLSHPTYEQYF,TGCGCCAGCAGCTTATTGAGCCACCCTACCTACGAGCAGTACTTC
.,TRBJ2-1,TRBD2,TRBV7-9,CASSPLAGGYYNEQFF,TGTGCCAGCAGCCCCCTAGCGGGAGGATACTACAATGAGCAGTTCTTC
.,TRBJ1-1,TRBD1,TRBV6-5,CASSTGAREAFF,TGTGCCAGCAGCACAGGGGCCCGTGAAGCTTTCTTT
.,TRBJ2-7,TRBD1,TRBV3-1,CASSQGDRVLIHEQYF,TGTGCCAGCAGCCAAGGGGACAGGGTGTTAATACACGAGCAGTACTTC
.,TRBJ2-3,TRBD2,TRBV19,CASSSQIPSGGSTDTQYF,TGTGCCAGTAGTTCACAGATTCCTAGCGGGGGCTCCACAGATACGCAGTATTTT
.,TRBJ2-7,TRBD1,TRBV30,CAWRVQGNYEQYF,TGTGCCTGGAGGGTACAGGGGAACTACGAGCAGTACTTC
.,TRBJ1-2,TRBD1,TRBV5-1,CASSRTGGDYGYTF,TGCGCCAGCAGCCGGACAGGGGGCGACTATGGCTACACCTTC
.,TRBJ2-6,.,TRBV29-1,CSVEQPGDGGANVLTF,TGCAGCGTTGAACAGCCTGGTGATGGTGGGGCCAACGTCCTGACTTTC
.,TRBJ1-6,TRBD1,TRBV30,CASWTGSNSPLHF,TGTGCCTCCTGGACAGGTTCTAATTCACCCCTCCACTTT
.,TRBJ1-2,.,TRBV29-1,CSVDVMWAEPRPGYTF,TGCAGCGTTGATGTTATGTGGGCTGAACCTCGACCGGGCTACACCTTC
.,TRBJ2-1,.,TRBV7-9,CASSFQGGYNEQFF,TGTGCCAGCAGCTTTCAGGGGGGGTACAATGAGCAGTTCTTC
.,TRBJ2-2,.,TRBV5-4,CASWGEGTGELFF,TGTGCCAGCTGGGGCGAAGGGACCGGGGAGCTGTTTTTT
once,TRBJ2-3,.,TRBV27,CASSLYAEPSTDTQYF,TGTGCCAGCAGTTTATACGCGGAGCCAAGCACAGATACGCAGTATTTT
once,TRBJ2-7,.,TRBV30,CAWSKLTGGEQYF,TGTGCCTGGAGTAAACTTACAGGCGGCGAGCAGTACTTC
.,TRBJ2-2,.,TRBV28,CASSTPREFDTGELFF,TGTGCCAGCAGCACCCCCAGGGAATTCGACACCGGGGAGCTGTTTTTT
.,TRBJ2-7,.,TRBV27,CASSRNPWGPEQYF,TGTGCCAGCAGCCGAAACCCGTGGGGTCCTGAGCAGTACTTC